The sequence of this TCR beta chain was determined in a study of blood T cell repertoires in COVID-19. Overall study context: The origin of the acute and convalescent COVID-19 samples was the United States, Italy and Spain. Sources were T cells, B-cell-depleted T cells, or PBMCs; the material itself was cDNA or gDNA.

In the original analysis: How many nucleated cells were present was estimated from reference gene primer amplification. TCRdb keeps only in-frame clones here, not all; method: immunoSEQ multiplex PCR. That table gives V, J and clone size, and the DNA gave D and trimming. The table has roughly 170,000 clones, about four fifths seen once. V was clipped by 3 bases and J by 4 bases; unmatched bases: 3. Germline CDR1 is LNHDA and CDR2 is SQIVND (reference sequence). The CDR3 has 14 amino acids. V gene TRBV19 combines with J gene TRBJ2-5, with TRBD2 matching over 9 bases. Sequencing input: peripheral blood. This TCR was sampled from a human donor in a cohort sampled during active COVID-19. The CDR3 sequence: CASSIGTSRETQYF. CDR3 DNA sequence: TGTGCCAGTAGTATCGGGACTAGCAGAGAGACCCAGTACTTC.